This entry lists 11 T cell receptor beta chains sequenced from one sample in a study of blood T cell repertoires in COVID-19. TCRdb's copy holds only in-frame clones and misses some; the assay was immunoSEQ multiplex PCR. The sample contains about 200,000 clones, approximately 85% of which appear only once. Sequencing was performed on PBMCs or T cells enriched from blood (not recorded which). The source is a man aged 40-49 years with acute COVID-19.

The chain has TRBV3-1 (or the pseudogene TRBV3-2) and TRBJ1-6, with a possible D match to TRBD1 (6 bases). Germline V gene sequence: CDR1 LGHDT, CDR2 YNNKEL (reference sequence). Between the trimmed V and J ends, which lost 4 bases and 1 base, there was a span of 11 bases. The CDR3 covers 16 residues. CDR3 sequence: CASSLGGDSYNSPLHF. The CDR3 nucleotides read TGTGCCAGCAGCCTAGGGGGTGATTCCTATAATTCACCCCTCCACTTT.

CDR3 DNA: TGTGCCATCAGCCCCTCCCCGGGACAGAGTAGGGATGGCTACACCTTC. Its protein is CAISPSPGQSRDGYTF. This chain joins TRBV10-3 and TRBJ1-2, with 7 bases lining up with TRBD1. Germline assignment: CDR1 ENHRY and CDR2 SYGVKD. This CDR3 spans 16 amino acids. J gave up 6 bases and V 6 bases, and 16 bases lay outside the gene matches.

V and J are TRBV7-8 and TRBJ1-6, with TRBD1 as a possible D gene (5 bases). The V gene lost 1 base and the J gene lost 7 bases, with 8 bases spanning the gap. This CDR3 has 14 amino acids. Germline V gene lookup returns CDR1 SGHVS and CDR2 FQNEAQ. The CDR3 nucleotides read TGTGCCAGCAGCTTAGATCAGGGAAATTCACCCCTCCACTTT. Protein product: CASSLDQGNSPLHF.

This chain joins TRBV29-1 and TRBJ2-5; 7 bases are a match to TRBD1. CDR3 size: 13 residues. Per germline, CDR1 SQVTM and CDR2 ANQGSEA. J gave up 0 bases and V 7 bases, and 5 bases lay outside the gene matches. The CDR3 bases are TGCAGCGCCATGGACAGGTACCAAGAGACCCAGTACTTC. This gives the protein CSAMDRYQETQYF.

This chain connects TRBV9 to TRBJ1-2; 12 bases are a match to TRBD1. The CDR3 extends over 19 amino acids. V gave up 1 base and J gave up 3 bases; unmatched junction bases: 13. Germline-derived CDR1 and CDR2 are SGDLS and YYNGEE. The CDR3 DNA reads TGTGCCAGCAGCGTATTGCTTTGGGACAGGGGGCTCTCCTACTATGGCTACACCTTC. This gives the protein CASSVLLWDRGLSYYGYTF.

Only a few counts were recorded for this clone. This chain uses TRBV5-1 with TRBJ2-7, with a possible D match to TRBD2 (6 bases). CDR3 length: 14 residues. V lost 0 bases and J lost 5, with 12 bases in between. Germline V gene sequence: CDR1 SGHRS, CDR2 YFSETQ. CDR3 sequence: CASSLGRRENEQYF. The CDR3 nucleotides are TGCGCCAGCAGCTTGGGGAGGAGGGAGAACGAGCAGTACTTC.

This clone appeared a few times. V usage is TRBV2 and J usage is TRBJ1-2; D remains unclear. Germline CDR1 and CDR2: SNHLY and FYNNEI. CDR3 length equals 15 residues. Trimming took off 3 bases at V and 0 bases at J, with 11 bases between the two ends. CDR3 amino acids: CASSDRRVTNYGYTF. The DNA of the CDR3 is TGTGCCAGCAGTGATCGTCGGGTGACTAACTATGGCTACACCTTC.

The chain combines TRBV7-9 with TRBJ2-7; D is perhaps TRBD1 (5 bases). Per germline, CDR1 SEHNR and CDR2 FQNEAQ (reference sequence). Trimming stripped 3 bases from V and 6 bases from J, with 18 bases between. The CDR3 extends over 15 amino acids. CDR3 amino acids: CASSFSPAGLGEQYF. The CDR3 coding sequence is TGTGCCAGCAGCTTTTCTCCCGCAGGGTTGGGCGAGCAGTACTTC.

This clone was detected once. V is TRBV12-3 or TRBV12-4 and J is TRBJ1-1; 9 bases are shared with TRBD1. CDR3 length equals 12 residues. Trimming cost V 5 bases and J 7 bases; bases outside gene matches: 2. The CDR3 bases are TGTGCCAGCAGTGGGACAGGGTTTGAAGCTTTCTTT. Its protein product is CASSGTGFEAFF.

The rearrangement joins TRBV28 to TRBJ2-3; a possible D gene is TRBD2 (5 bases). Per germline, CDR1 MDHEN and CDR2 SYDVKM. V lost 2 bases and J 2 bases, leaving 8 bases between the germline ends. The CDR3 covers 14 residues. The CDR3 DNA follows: TGTGCCAGCAGTTTAGGAGGATACACAGATACGCAGTATTTT. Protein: CASSLGGYTDTQYF.

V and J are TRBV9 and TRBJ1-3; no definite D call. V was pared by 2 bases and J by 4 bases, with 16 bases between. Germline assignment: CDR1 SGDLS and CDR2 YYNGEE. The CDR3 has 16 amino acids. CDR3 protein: CASSVSVRNPGNTIYF. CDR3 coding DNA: TGTGCCAGCAGCGTTTCGGTCAGGAACCCAGGAAACACCATATATTTT.